The 23 T cell receptor beta chains listed next were all sequenced from one sample in a study of cytomegalovirus exposure and HLA in healthy donors (dated by TCRdb to 2015 to 2018). Preparation of the library involved the immunoSEQ multiplex PCR assay. For the multiplex PCR, a mixture combining 60 forward primers for TCR Vbeta segments and 13 reverse primers for TCR Jbeta segments was used. Held by TCRdb, this immuneACCESS table contains in-frame sequences only and omits some clones. Under half of the omission traces to an unresolved V gene where checked; the cause of the rest is unknown. For this sample there are 90,000 to 140,000 clones; nearly 80% appear just once. Roughly 1.2% of the sample is in the top ten clones. Sequenced: PBMCs. These receptors came from a man aged 25 to 40 in good health and CMV-seronegative.

The rearrangement links TRBV6-6 to TRBJ2-7, with D possibly TRBD2 on 7 matching bases. Between the trimmed V and J ends, which lost 7 bases and 5 bases, there was a span of 24 bases. The CDR3 has 16 amino acids. Germline loops: CDR1 MNHNY, CDR2 SVGAGI (reference sequence). The CDR3 spells CASTLKVGGTIDEQYF. CDR3 sequence (DNA): TGTGCCAGCACCCTAAAAGTGGGGGGGACAATCGACGAGCAGTACTTC.

This sequence joins TRBV29-1 and TRBJ2-3; TRBD2 matches at 10 bases. This CDR3 has 14 amino acids. Germline V gene sequence: CDR1 SQVTM, CDR2 ANQGSEA. The ends lost 3 bases at V and 4 bases at J; junction bases unmatched: 4. Here the CDR3 reads CSVELAGGADTQYF. CDR3 nucleotide sequence: TGCAGCGTTGAGTTAGCGGGAGGCGCAGATACGCAGTATTTT.

The J gene is TRBJ2-3, the V gene TRBV4-3, with D hard to call. Per germline, CDR1 LGHNA and CDR2 YSLEER. V shed 0 bases and J shed 0 bases, with 16 bases lying between them. The CDR3 has 18 residues. In DNA, the CDR3 is TGCGCCAGCAGCCAAGAAGAGGTCGGTGAGACTAGCACAGATACGCAGTATTTT. Its protein is CASSQEEVGETSTDTQYF.

This clone occurred a few times. The gene calls are TRBV28 and TRBJ1-2; 9 nucleotides line up with TRBD1. The germline gives CDR1 MDHEN, CDR2 SYDVKM. This CDR3 region has 15 residues. V lost 6 bases to trimming and J lost 5 bases; unmatched junction nucleotides: 10. The CDR3 here is CASSWGDRGGYGYTF. CDR3 DNA: TGTGCCAGCAGCTGGGGTGACAGGGGGGGGTATGGCTACACCTTC.

This clone was recorded only once. The chain is built from TRBV5-1 and TRBJ2-7; 8 bases match TRBD1. Germline V gene lookup returns CDR1 SGHRS and CDR2 YFSETQ. The CDR3 has 14 amino acids. V shed 4 bases, J shed 3 bases, and the junction held 6 bases outside the gene matches. This CDR3 is CASSKGQVYYEQYF. The CDR3, as DNA: TGCGCCAGCAGCAAGGGACAGGTTTACTACGAGCAGTACTTC.

The chain employs TRBV2 and TRBJ1-5, with a possible D match to TRBD1 (6 bases). The CDR3 length is 15 residues. CDR1 is SNHLY and CDR2 is FYNNEI in the germline V gene. V was trimmed by 3 bases and J by 4 bases, leaving 13 bases between them. CDR3 DNA sequence: TGTGCCAGCAGTGACCGGACAGCCTCGAATCAGCCCCAGCATTTT. Amino acid sequence: CASSDRTASNQPQHF. The full variable domain, in which reference TRBV2 and TRBJ1-5 provide the parts outside the CDR3, is EPEVTQTPSHQVTQMGQEVILRCVPISNHLYFYWYRQILGQKVEFLVSFYNNEISEKSEIFDDQFSVERPDGSNFTLKIRSTKLEDSAMYFCASSDRTASNQPQHFGDGTRLSIL.

The gene calls are TRBV19 and TRBJ2-2; the D is unclear. Trimming left V 5 bases short and J 4 bases short, with 14 bases between. Germline V CDR1 and CDR2: LNHDA, SQIVND (reference sequence). The CDR3 has 15 amino acids. The CDR3 DNA sequence: TGTGCCAGTAGTCAAAGAGTCGGTGGCACCGGGGAGCTGTTTTTT. It encodes CASSQRVGGTGELFF.

The CDR3 reads CAFKDSKETQYF. CDR3 coding DNA: TGTGCCTTTAAGGACAGTAAAGAGACCCAGTACTTC. The gene calls are TRBV30 and TRBJ2-5; D perhaps matches TRBD1 (6 bases). The CDR3 covers 12 residues. V lost 7 bases and J 3 bases, leaving 12 bases between the germline ends. CDR1 GTSNPN and CDR2 SVGIG come from the germline V gene (reference sequence).

V and J are TRBV7-6 and TRBJ2-1, with a weak D call TRBD1 (6 bases). Trimming pared 5 bases from V and 6 bases from J, leaving 8 bases between. Germline loops: CDR1 SGHVS, CDR2 FNYEAQ. CDR3 length equals 12 residues. DNA for the CDR3: TGTGCCAGCAGCCCGACAGGCAATGAGCAGTTCTTC. Translating it yields CASSPTGNEQFF.

This chain links TRBV6-5 with TRBJ2-1; D remains unclear. CDR3 length equals 14 residues. The germline V gene encodes CDR1 MNHEY and CDR2 SVGAGI. V lost 2 bases, J lost 4 bases, and 9 bases lay in between. CDR3 DNA: TGTGCCAGCAGTTACGGAGAGGAGTACAATGAGCAGTTCTTC. The encoded protein is CASSYGEEYNEQFF.

V and J are TRBV15 and TRBJ1-1; TRBD1 aligns across 10 bases. CDR1 and CDR2 (germline): LNHNV, YYDKDF (reference sequence). V was clipped by 5 bases and J by 4 bases; unmatched bases: 1. The CDR3 contains 13 residues. As DNA, the CDR3 is TGTGCCACCAGCCGGGACAGGGGCACTGAAGCTTTCTTT. Translation gives CATSRDRGTEAFF.

The rearrangement links TRBV11-2 to TRBJ2-1, with TRBD2 identical over 13 bases. Germline values: CDR1 SGHAT, CDR2 FQNNGV. The V segment lost 3 bases and the J segment 10 bases; nucleotides outside the gene matches: 3. This CDR3 comprises 14 residues. Here the CDR3 reads CASSLGLAGSEQFF. The CDR3 nucleotides read TGTGCCAGCAGCTTGGGACTAGCGGGGTCCGAGCAGTTCTTC.

This chain connects TRBV19 to TRBJ2-6, with TRBD1 as a possible D gene (6 bases). In germline, CDR1 is LNHDA, CDR2 SQIVND (reference sequence). V was shortened by 4 bases and J by 12 bases, with 22 bases between the two germline ends. The length of the CDR3 is 16 residues. The CDR3 nucleotides are TGTGCCAGTAGTACCCCATTCTCGACAGGTATCCCCGTCCTGACTTTC. Translation: CASSTPFSTGIPVLTF.

The V and J genes are TRBV27 and TRBJ2-7; possibly TRBD2 for D (6 bases). CDR1 is MNHEY and CDR2 is SMNVEV in the germline V gene (reference sequence). Trimming cost V 5 bases and J 2 bases, with 13 bases left between them. The CDR3 length is 14 residues. Written as DNA, the CDR3 is TGTGCCAGCAGTGCCGGGACTTACACCTACGAGCAGTACTTC. As protein: CASSAGTYTYEQYF.

The chain recombines TRBV11-2 with TRBJ2-7; no clear D gene. The germline gives CDR1 SGHAT, CDR2 FQNNGV. V lost 2 bases to trimming and J lost 2 bases, with 7 bases between them. This CDR3 has 13 amino acids. CDR3 bases: TGTGCCAGCAGCTTATATGGAGCCTACGAGCAGTACTTC. Its protein product is CASSLYGAYEQYF.

The J gene is TRBJ1-1, the V gene TRBV19; D might be TRBD1 (5 bases). The V gene lost 5 bases and the J gene lost 1 base, with 17 bases spanning the gap. This CDR3 has 16 residues. Germline-derived CDR1 and CDR2 are LNHDA and SQIVND (reference sequence). CDR3 in amino acids: CASSRLQGGGNTEAFF. Written as DNA, the CDR3 is TGTGCCAGTAGTCGGCTGCAGGGAGGTGGGAACACTGAAGCTTTCTTT.

This CDR3 is CASAKGSIWTESSYNEQFF. The CDR3 nucleotides read TGTGCCAGTGCTAAGGGGTCCATTTGGACGGAGAGCTCCTACAATGAGCAGTTCTTC. V usage is TRBV2 and J usage is TRBJ2-1, with D possibly matching TRBD1 (5 bases). Germline V gene sequence: CDR1 SNHLY, CDR2 FYNNEI. There are 19 residues in the CDR3. Trimming took 9 bases from V and 0 from J, leaving 27 bases between them.

The rearrangement joins TRBV7-2 to TRBJ2-5; TRBD1 agrees at 7 bases. The germline CDR1 and CDR2 sequences are SGHTA and FQGNSA. This CDR3 is 15 amino acids long. The V segment lost 5 bases and the J segment 4 bases; nucleotides outside the gene matches: 10. CDR3 protein: CASSASPGQPETQYF. CDR3 DNA: TGTGCCAGCAGCGCTTCACCGGGACAGCCAGAGACCCAGTACTTC.

V and J are TRBV6-5 and TRBJ1-1; D unresolved. CDR1 is MNHEY and CDR2 is SVGAGI in the germline V gene. Trimming left V 5 bases short and J 4 bases short, with 11 bases between. The CDR3 has 13 amino acids. The CDR3 spells CASSNYPVTEAFF. For the CDR3, the DNA is TGTGCCAGCAGTAACTATCCGGTCACTGAAGCTTTCTTT.

V and J are TRBV6-5 and TRBJ1-2; 7 bases are a match to TRBD1. CDR1 and CDR2 from the germline V gene are MNHEY and SVGAGI. J gave up 4 bases and V 2 bases, and 7 bases lay outside the gene matches. This CDR3 contains 15 residues. The CDR3 nucleotides are TGTGCCAGCAGTTACAGAGGGGGCGTGGGCTATGGCTACACCTTC. Translating it yields CASSYRGGVGYGYTF.

CDR3 loop: CASRGQSSYEQYF. For the CDR3, the DNA is TGCGCCAGCAGGGGACAGAGCTCCTACGAGCAGTACTTC. The chain links TRBV5-1 to TRBJ2-7; 7 positions agree with TRBD1. Germline CDR1 is SGHRS and CDR2 is YFSETQ. The trim removed 5 bases at V and 0 bases at J, leaving 2 bases unmatched. The CDR3 has 13 residues.

The V call is TRBV27, the J call TRBJ2-2; 7 bases map to TRBD2. Losses at the gene ends were 5 bases for V and 7 bases for J; bases not matched to a gene: 10. The V gene's germline CDR1 is MNHEY and CDR2 SMNVEV (reference sequence). This CDR3 is built from 15 residues. CDR3 residues: CASSPPGTKHGELFF. Here the CDR3 DNA reads TGTGCCAGCAGTCCCCCAGGGACTAAGCACGGGGAGCTGTTTTTT.

This clone was observed a few times. The chain combines TRBV27 with TRBJ2-3, with unresolved D. The germline gives CDR1 MNHEY, CDR2 SMNVEV (reference sequence). CDR3 size: 12 residues. Trimming shortened V by 2 bases and J by 8 bases, and 8 bases separated the two germline ends. The CDR3 sequence: CASSLRGATQYF. The CDR3, as DNA: TGTGCCAGCAGTTTACGAGGAGCTACGCAGTATTTT.